The 30 T cell receptor beta chains in this list originate from one sample, sequenced in a study of blood T cell repertoires in COVID-19. Method: immunoSEQ multiplex PCR; TCRdb's copy keeps in-frame clones and lacks some. In the table there are 120,000 to 150,000 clones, approximately 87% of which are singletons. Sequencing was done on a sample of peripheral blood. These receptors were obtained from a man aged 50-59 years who had recovered from COVID-19.

The J gene is TRBJ1-6, the V gene TRBV7-2; 9 bases match TRBD1. The V segment lost 5 bases and the J segment 4 bases; nucleotides outside the gene matches: 12. Germline lookup yields CDR1 SGHTA and CDR2 FQGNSA. The length of the CDR3 is 18 residues. The CDR3, as DNA: TGTGCCAGCAGCCCACCCGGCCAGGGACAGGGATATAATTCACCCCTCCACTTT. Translated, it gives CASSPPGQGQGYNSPLHF.

The V and J genes are TRBV5-4 and TRBJ2-7; 8 nucleotides line up with TRBD1. The length of the CDR3 is 13 residues. Germline CDR1 reads SGHNT; CDR2 reads YYREEE (reference sequence). Trimming cost V 4 bases and J 1 base; bases outside gene matches: 1. CDR3 sequence (DNA): TGTGCCAGCAGCAGGGACAGGTCCTACGAGCAGTACTTC. Encoded protein: CASSRDRSYEQYF.

The V and J genes are TRBV3-1 (or the pseudogene TRBV3-2) and TRBJ2-3, with 8 bases identical to TRBD2. The CDR3 is 16 residues long. Germline lookup yields CDR1 LGHDT and CDR2 YNNKEL (reference sequence). Trimming removed 4 bases from V and 2 bases from J; junction bases left unmatched: 8. CDR3 in DNA: TGTGCCAGCAGCCCGATTGGCGGGGGGATCACAGATACGCAGTATTTT. Translating gives CASSPIGGGITDTQYF.

The chain carries TRBV5-1 and TRBJ2-3; perhaps TRBD2 as D (5 bases). The V gene's germline CDR1 is SGHRS and CDR2 YFSETQ. V was pared by 8 bases and J by 3 bases, with 16 bases between. CDR3 size: 14 residues. CDR3 nucleotide sequence: TGCGCCAGTGCCCGGGGAGTTGGGACAGATACGCAGTATTTT. It codes for CASARGVGTDTQYF.

In regard to this clone: This specimen includes other DNA sequences encoding the same CDR3. V usage is TRBV11-3 and J usage is TRBJ2-5; 10 positions agree with TRBD2. From germline, CDR1 is SGHNT and CDR2 YENEEA. After removal of 1 base from V and 1 base from J, the junction contained 0 bases not matched to a gene. CDR3 length equals 15 residues. The CDR3 nucleotides are TGTGCCAGCAGCTTAGGGACTAGCGGCCAAGAGACCCAGTACTTC. Protein product: CASSLGTSGQETQYF.

This sequence joins TRBV18 and TRBJ1-2; D gene uncertain. The CDR3 has 16 amino acids. The V and J ends lost 0 bases and 1 base respectively, with 12 bases between them. Per the germline V gene, CDR1 is KGHSH and CDR2 is LQKENI. The CDR3 region is CASSPPDGRGNYGYTF. As DNA, the CDR3 is TGTGCCAGCTCACCACCGGATGGACGGGGTAACTATGGCTACACCTTC.

The genes are TRBV24-1 and TRBJ2-2; weak D call: TRBD1 (6 bases). Germline V gene sequence: CDR1 KGHDR, CDR2 SFDVKD. The CDR3 is 16 residues long. Deletions cut 3 bases from V and 3 bases from J, with 13 bases between. CDR3 DNA: TGTGCCACCAGTGATGCAGGGGATTTTGACACCGGGGAGCTGTTTTTT. It encodes CATSDAGDFDTGELFF.

J is TRBJ2-7 and V is TRBV29-1; D call uncertain. The CDR3 runs 16 residues. Germline assignment: CDR1 SQVTM and CDR2 ANQGSEA. V lost 0 bases to trimming and J lost 0 bases, with 15 bases between them. CDR3 residues: CSVEDPMRRSSYEQYF. The DNA for the CDR3 is TGCAGCGTTGAAGACCCTATGAGGCGGAGCTCCTACGAGCAGTACTTC.

At least ten counts were recorded for this clone. The chain employs TRBV13 and TRBJ1-6, with 7 bases matching TRBD1. Germline CDR1 PRHDT, CDR2 FYEKMQ (reference sequence). The CDR3 has 15 residues. Trimming took 6 bases from V and 6 from J; bases not matched to a gene: 8. CDR3 residues: CASRWKGAGNSPLHF. DNA of the CDR3: TGTGCCAGCAGGTGGAAGGGGGCTGGTAATTCACCCCTCCACTTT.

The genes are TRBV11-2 and TRBJ1-3; tentatively, D is TRBD1 (6 bases). V shed 1 base and J shed 0 bases, with 13 bases lying between them. CDR1 is SGHAT and CDR2 is FQNNGV in the germline V gene. The CDR3 is made up of 17 amino acids. The CDR3 coding sequence is TGTGCCAGCAGCTTAGGAGGGGGAAGGGGCTCTGGAAACACCATATATTTT. It codes for CASSLGGGRGSGNTIYF.

The chain links TRBV4-1 to TRBJ1-5; D perhaps matches TRBD1 (5 bases). V lost 0 bases to trimming and J lost 3 bases, with 9 bases between them. Germline loops: CDR1 MGHRA, CDR2 YSYEKL. CDR3 length equals 15 residues. This chain's CDR3 is CASSQDTGDNQPQHF. The CDR3 DNA reads as TGCGCCAGCAGCCAAGATACAGGTGACAATCAGCCCCAGCATTTT.

The chain couples TRBV6-2 or TRBV6-3 to TRBJ2-7, with TRBD1 identical over 8 bases. This CDR3 is 16 amino acids long. Germline CDR1 is MNHEY and CDR2 is SVGEGT. V shed 0 bases and J 4 bases; nucleotides not matched to a gene: 8. The CDR3 region has the DNA TGTGCCAGCAGTTACTCGAAGGCAGGGGGCCATTACGAGCAGTACTTC. Residues: CASSYSKAGGHYEQYF.

The V call is TRBV6-5, the J call TRBJ1-1; 8 bases align to TRBD1. CDR3 length equals 15 residues. The germline V gene encodes CDR1 MNHEY and CDR2 SVGAGI. After removal of 5 bases from V and 3 bases from J, the junction contained 8 bases not matched to a gene. The CDR3 DNA reads TGTGCCAGCAGTCCCTCCAGGGGGCAGTACACTGAAGCTTTCTTT. It encodes CASSPSRGQYTEAFF.

The V gene is TRBV19, the J gene TRBJ1-3; no reliable D call. In germline, CDR1 is LNHDA, CDR2 SQIVND (reference sequence). CDR3 size: 17 residues. Trimming removed 4 bases at V and 2 bases at J, with 18 bases between. The CDR3 spells CASSSQLADSTGNTIYF. The CDR3 DNA follows: TGTGCCAGTAGTAGTCAATTAGCGGATAGCACTGGAAACACCATATATTTT.

The rearrangement uses TRBV5-1 and TRBJ2-1; maybe TRBD2 (5 bases). Trimming pared 7 bases from V and 1 base from J, leaving 15 bases between. The CDR3 consists of 15 residues. Germline CDR1 and CDR2: SGHRS and YFSETQ. The CDR3: CASLQEAGSYNEQFF. The CDR3 nucleotides are TGCGCCAGCCTTCAAGAGGCGGGTTCCTACAATGAGCAGTTCTTC.

This clone was seen a single time. The rearrangement joins TRBV5-1 to TRBJ1-2, with D perhaps matching TRBD1 (5 bases). Trimming left V 4 bases short and J 4 bases short, with 29 bases between. Germline CDR1 is SGHRS and CDR2 is YFSETQ. The CDR3 length is 19 residues. This CDR3 is CASSPNVMPGTSVGYGYTF. The CDR3 bases are TGCGCCAGCAGCCCAAACGTTATGCCAGGGACTTCCGTTGGCTATGGCTACACCTTC.

The rearrangement uses TRBV13 and TRBJ2-3; 9 bases match TRBD2. V shed 8 bases, J shed 2 bases, and the junction held 11 bases outside the gene matches. Germline CDR1 and CDR2: PRHDT and FYEKMQ (reference sequence). CDR3 length equals 16 residues. DNA of the CDR3: TGTGCCAGCGGCGGGGGGGCCACCTCACCCACAGATACGCAGTATTTT. Encoded protein: CASGGGATSPTDTQYF.

This rearrangement joins TRBV19 to TRBJ2-1; 7 bases line up with TRBD1. V lost 4 bases and J lost 3; bases outside the gene matches: 3. The CDR3 consists of 14 residues. Germline V lookup: CDR1 LNHDA, CDR2 SQIVND (reference sequence). The CDR3 DNA reads TGTGCCAGTAGTACGAGGGGGCGCTACAATGAGCAGTTCTTC. Translated, it gives CASSTRGRYNEQFF. Combining the CDR3 with reference TRBV19 and TRBJ2-1 gives the whole variable domain DGGITQSPKYLFRKEGQNVTLSCEQNLNHDAMYWYRQDPGQGLRLIYYSQIVNDFQKGDIAEGYSVSREKKESFPLTVTSAQKNPTAFYLCASSTRGRYNEQFFGPGTRLTVL.

The chain couples TRBV6-5 to TRBJ1-3; D unclear. V dropped 7 bases and J dropped 0 bases, with 10 bases sitting between them. Germline V gives CDR1 MNHEY, CDR2 SVGAGI. CDR3 length: 14 amino acids. The CDR3 DNA is TGTGCCAGCATGGAGGGTGCCTCTGGAAACACCATATATTTT. The encoded protein is CASMEGASGNTIYF.

The chain couples TRBV6-2 or TRBV6-3 to TRBJ1-2; 10 bases are shared with TRBD1. The CDR3 covers 17 residues. Germline CDR1 is MNHEY and CDR2 is SVGEGT. V trimming: 2 bases; J trimming: 8 bases; junction bases outside the gene matches: 14. In nucleotides, the CDR3 is TGTGCCAGCAGTTACCAGCCGTGGCCTGGGACAGGGGAAGGCTACACCTTC. Protein product: CASSYQPWPGTGEGYTF.

J is TRBJ2-1 and V is TRBV7-2, with 7 bases fitting TRBD2. The CDR3 covers 15 residues. Germline V gene data show CDR1 as SGHTA and CDR2 as FQGNSA. V trimming: 0 bases; J trimming: 6 bases; junction bases outside the gene matches: 5. The CDR3 DNA reads as TGTGCCAGCAGCTTAGCTCTGACTAGCACCAATGAGCAGTTCTTC. Amino acids: CASSLALTSTNEQFF.

The count of this clone is one. The chain employs TRBV5-1 and TRBJ2-1, with unresolved D. Germline lookup yields CDR1 SGHRS and CDR2 YFSETQ. CDR3 length: 17 amino acids. The germline V and J ends were trimmed by 0 bases and 0 bases, with 13 bases remaining between them. CDR3 nucleotide sequence: TGCGCCAGCAGCTTGGTAGCCATATCGAGCTCCTACAATGAGCAGTTCTTC. This codes for CASSLVAISSSYNEQFF.

V is TRBV11-3 and J is TRBJ2-2, with 8 bases matching TRBD1. This CDR3 is built from 15 residues. Germline CDR1 reads SGHNT; CDR2 reads YENEEA. With 4 bases clipped from V and 5 bases from J, the junction kept 6 bases outside the gene matches. In DNA, the CDR3 is TGTGCCAGCAGCTCCCGGCAGGGGGCTACCGGGGAGCTGTTTTTT. As protein: CASSSRQGATGELFF.

The gene calls are TRBV5-1 and TRBJ2-1, with D possibly being TRBD2 (6 bases). V gave up 2 bases and J gave up 0 bases, with 12 bases separating them. Germline assignment: CDR1 SGHRS and CDR2 YFSETQ. This CDR3 is 16 amino acids long. Here the CDR3 DNA reads TGCGCCAGCAGCTTTGGTGGGGGGAGCTCCTACAATGAGCAGTTCTTC. The encoded protein is CASSFGGGSSYNEQFF.

The J gene is TRBJ2-5, the V gene TRBV11-2; 9 bases are shared with TRBD1. Germline V CDR1 and CDR2: SGHAT, FQNNGV. The V segment lost 4 bases and the J segment 5 bases; nucleotides outside the gene matches: 5. The CDR3 spans 14 residues. CDR3 DNA: TGTGCCAGCAGCTCACAGGGGGCCAGGGAGACCCAGTACTTC. Its translation: CASSSQGARETQYF.

J is TRBJ1-1 and V is TRBV5-1; D gene uncertain. Germline values: CDR1 SGHRS, CDR2 YFSETQ. CDR3 length equals 14 residues. V was cut by 4 bases and J by 2 bases, with 12 bases left in between. The CDR3 bases are TGCGCCAGCAGCGCGGGGTCAGGTAACACTGAAGCTTTCTTT. Protein: CASSAGSGNTEAFF.

V usage is TRBV5-6 and J usage is TRBJ2-1, with D possibly TRBD1 on 5 matching bases. Germline CDR1 reads SGHDT; CDR2 reads YYEEEE. Trimming removed 4 bases at V and 6 bases at J, with 8 bases between. The CDR3 totals 12 residues. CDR3 sequence reads: CASSRQFNEQFF. The CDR3 nucleotides are TGTGCCAGCAGCCGACAGTTCAATGAGCAGTTCTTC.

This clone appeared a single time. The CDR3 sequence is CASSLRAGAVDEKLFF. The CDR3 bases are TGTGCCAGCAGCTTGAGAGCGGGGGCAGTTGACGAAAAACTGTTTTTT. This sequence joins TRBV5-5 and TRBJ1-4; TRBD1 might be the D (6 bases). Trimming left V 1 base short and J 8 bases short, with 18 bases between. Germline CDR1 and CDR2: SGHKS and YYEKEE (reference sequence). This CDR3 comprises 16 residues.

This clone was picked up a small number of times. The chain carries TRBV2 and TRBJ1-1, with TRBD1 matching over 7 bases. Germline V CDR1 and CDR2: SNHLY, FYNNEI. Trimming removed 6 bases from V and 1 base from J; junction bases left unmatched: 5. This CDR3 has 14 amino acids. CDR3 in DNA: TGTGCCAGCAGCCGCGGACAGGCGAACACTGAAGCTTTCTTT. Translation gives CASSRGQANTEAFF.

The chain combines TRBV2 with TRBJ2-1; TRBD1 aligns across 7 bases. V was pared by 5 bases and J by 6 bases, with 10 bases of the junction left unmatched. This CDR3 has 15 amino acids. CDR1 SNHLY and CDR2 FYNNEI come from the germline V gene. The CDR3 bases are TGTGCCAGCAGTCCGACAGGGAAAGTTATCAATGAGCAGTTCTTC. Translating gives CASSPTGKVINEQFF.